The 2 T cell receptor beta chains below were found in one sample sequenced in a study of T cell responses to AZD1222 COVID-19 vaccine. Libraries were prepared by immunoSEQ multiplex PCR; TCRdb keeps only in-frame clonotypes and omits some of them. In the table there are under 150,000 clones, around nine tenths of which are singletons. Source: peripheral blood, taken 28 days after the second AZD1222 dose. The source of these receptors is an adult who received the AZD1222 COVID-19 vaccine.

As for this clone: The sample carries other DNA sequences with the same CDR3. V is TRBV18 and J is TRBJ1-2, with no clear D. Germline CDR1 and CDR2: KGHSH and LQKENI. The V and J ends lost 1 base and 0 bases respectively, with 3 bases between them. The CDR3 runs to 13 residues. CDR3 coding DNA: TGTGCCAGCTCACCACGAGCTAACTATGGCTACACCTTC. Residues: CASSPRANYGYTF. The entire variable domain, with the rest obtained from reference TRBV18 and TRBJ1-2, is as follows: NAGVMQNPRHLVRRRGQEARLRCSPMKGHSHVYWYRQLPEEGLKFMVYLQKENIIDESGMPKERFSAEFPKEGPSILRIQQVVRGDSAAYFCASSPRANYGYTFGSGTRLTVV.

In this sample, this clone turned up once. This chain connects TRBV29-1 to TRBJ1-1; D perhaps matches TRBD1 (5 bases). Per the germline V gene, CDR1 is SQVTM and CDR2 is ANQGSEA. Between the trimmed V and J ends, which lost 6 bases and 3 bases, there was a span of 17 bases. The CDR3 totals 14 residues. CDR3 loop: CSVRVEGRDTEAFF. CDR3 in DNA: TGCAGCGTCAGGGTTGAGGGAAGAGACACTGAAGCTTTCTTT.